A single sample is the source of the 15 T cell receptor beta chains below, sequenced in a study of Graves' ophthalmopathy and Graves' hyperthyroidism. RNA transcripts provided the template for amplifying TCR beta CDR3 regions. Second-round multiplex PCR came after a first-round RT-PCR that employed HTBI primers. TCRdb re-analysed the multiplex PCR reads in MiXCR, keeping a single row per CDR3 protein. The sample shows around 400,000 distinct CDR3 sequences, approximately 20% of them seen only once. Sequencing input: peripheral blood. The receptors shown here come from a woman aged 18-29 years with Graves' ophthalmopathy.

This clonotype has a count of ten or more. The chain joins TRBV30 to TRBJ2-4; D possibly matches TRBD1 or TRBD2 (6 bases each). V shed 3 bases and J shed 7 bases, with 16 bases lying between them. The germline V gene encodes CDR1 GTSNPN and CDR2 SVGIG (reference sequence). The CDR3 extends over 14 amino acids. The CDR3 region is CAWRRVGGRNIQYF. The CDR3 DNA sequence: TGTGCCTGGAGACGTGTGGGGGGCCGGAACATTCAGTACTTC.

In its sample, this clonotype ranks as medium-sized. This chain's CDR3 is CASSLDPNYGYTF. CDR3 nucleotides: TGTGCCAGCAGCTTAGACCCGAACTATGGCTACACCTTC. The chain couples TRBV7-2 to TRBJ1-2; no definite D call. V gave up 1 base and J gave up 2 bases, with 5 bases separating them. Germline V gene sequence: CDR1 SGHTA, CDR2 FQGNSA. There are 13 residues in the CDR3.

The chain uses TRBV6-5 and TRBJ2-7, with TRBD1 matching 8 bases. V shed 2 bases and J 7 bases; nucleotides not matched to a gene: 7. Germline V CDR1 and CDR2: MNHEY, SVGAGI. The CDR3 runs 14 residues. The CDR3 DNA is TGTGCCAGCAGTTACCTCGGACAGGGTGGGGAGCAGTACTTC. Residues: CASSYLGQGGEQYF.

This clonotype was recorded many times. Here the CDR3 DNA reads TGTGCCAGCACCCTTAGCAATCAGCCCCAGCATTTT. Residues: CASTLSNQPQHF. This sequence joins TRBV28 and TRBJ1-5; D is unclear. Germline V gene sequence: CDR1 MDHEN, CDR2 SYDVKM. This CDR3 contains 12 residues. Trimming cost V 7 bases and J 0 bases, with 4 bases left between them.

This clonotype occurred many times. The rearrangement links TRBV11-2 to TRBJ1-2; maybe TRBD1 (5 bases). This CDR3 spans 16 amino acids. Germline values: CDR1 SGHAT, CDR2 FQNNGV. Between the trimmed V and J ends, which lost 5 bases and 0 bases, there was a span of 16 bases. For the CDR3, the DNA is TGTGCCAGCAGCCCCCCCCCGGGGGTGGCTAACTATGGCTACACCTTC. As protein: CASSPPPGVANYGYTF.

The CDR3 loop reads CASTDFGGTEAFF. DNA for the CDR3: TGTGCCAGCACCGATTTCGGGGGCACTGAAGCTTTCTTT. The V call is TRBV6-2 or TRBV6-3, the J call TRBJ1-1; tentative D call: TRBD1 (5 bases). The CDR3 is 13 residues long. V lost 7 bases, J lost 4 bases, and 13 bases lay in between. The germline gives CDR1 MNHEY, CDR2 SVGEGT.

This clonotype appeared many times. The chain is built from TRBV7-2 and TRBJ1-2, with D unresolved. V was pared by 1 base and J by 6 bases, with 6 bases between. The V gene's germline CDR1 is SGHTA and CDR2 FQGNSA. CDR3 length equals 12 residues. CDR3 region: CASSLVRDGYTF. CDR3 sequence (DNA): TGTGCCAGCAGCTTAGTTCGAGATGGCTACACCTTC.

There are many counts of this clonotype. This chain uses TRBV11-2 with TRBJ2-6; tentative D call: TRBD1 (5 bases). This CDR3 spans 16 amino acids. V shed 5 bases and J shed 2 bases, with 13 bases lying between them. In germline, CDR1 is SGHAT, CDR2 FQNNGV. CDR3 DNA sequence: TGTGCCAGCAGCCCCCAGGGCTCCCCTGGGGCCAACGTCCTGACTTTC. Its protein is CASSPQGSPGANVLTF. The full variable domain, its missing parts supplied by reference TRBV11-2 and TRBJ2-6, is EAGVAQSPRYKIIEKRQSVAFWCNPISGHATLYWYQQILGQGPKLLIQFQNNGVVDDSQLPKDRFSAERLKGVDSTLKIQPAKLEDSAVYLCASSPQGSPGANVLTFGAGSRLTVL.

V and J are TRBV11-1 and TRBJ2-7; D not resolved. Trimming removed 3 bases at V and 2 bases at J, with 20 bases between. This CDR3 is built from 17 residues. Germline loops: CDR1 SGHAT, CDR2 FQDESV (reference sequence). The CDR3 loop is CASSFVASQSPTYEQYF. CDR3 bases: TGTGCCAGCAGCTTTGTTGCTAGTCAGTCTCCCACCTACGAGCAGTACTTC.

This clonotype showed up many times. The chain couples TRBV10-2 to TRBJ2-7; TRBD2 is a possible D gene (6 bases). The germline V and J ends were trimmed by 4 bases and 0 bases, with 13 bases remaining between them. The CDR3 spans 15 residues. Germline V gene sequence: CDR1 WSHSY, CDR2 SAAADI. The DNA for the CDR3 is TGCGCCAGCAGTGGGGGAGGAATGAGCTCCTACGAGCAGTACTTC. This sequence encodes CASSGGGMSSYEQYF.

This clonotype was seen at least ten times. This chain uses TRBV28 with TRBJ1-3; D unclear. The V end lost 7 bases, the J end lost 2 bases, and 12 bases lay between the germline ends. CDR1 and CDR2 from the germline V gene are MDHEN and SYDVKM. This CDR3 comprises 14 residues. This CDR3 reads CASKPTVPGNTIYF. Written as DNA, the CDR3 is TGTGCCAGCAAGCCCACAGTGCCTGGAAACACCATATATTTT.

The CDR3 loop is CASSLPRYSNQPQHF. For the CDR3, the DNA is TGTGCCAGCAGTTTGCCCCGATATAGCAATCAGCCCCAGCATTTT. V is TRBV12-3 or TRBV12-4 and J is TRBJ1-5; no firm D call. The CDR3 covers 15 residues. Trimming took 3 bases from V and 0 from J, leaving 9 bases between them.

The table lists this clonotype with a few counts. The chain carries TRBV7-2 and TRBJ2-5, with a tentative D call TRBD2 (5 bases). Germline CDR1 and CDR2: SGHTA and FQGNSA. The V end was cut by 3 bases, the J end by 0 bases, with 8 bases between. The length of the CDR3 is 14 residues. The CDR3 loop is CASSFRRDQETQYF. DNA for the CDR3: TGTGCCAGCAGCTTTAGGCGGGACCAAGAGACCCAGTACTTC.

The chain is built from TRBV27 and TRBJ2-5; D is uncertain. The CDR3 spans 15 residues. V dropped 2 bases and J dropped 6 bases, with 16 bases sitting between them. From germline, CDR1 is MNHEY and CDR2 SMNVEV (reference sequence). The CDR3 nucleotides read TGTGCCAGCAGTTTAGAAAGGTCAAGGGCACAGACCCAGTACTTC. Its translation is CASSLERSRAQTQYF.

This clonotype was recorded at least ten times. The chain uses TRBV6-5 and TRBJ2-6; D is ambiguous. CDR3 size: 11 residues. V was trimmed by 4 bases and J by 13 bases, leaving 8 bases between them. CDR1 MNHEY and CDR2 SVGAGI come from the germline V gene. The DNA for the CDR3 is TGTGCCAGCAGTTTCTGTATAGTCCTGACTTTC. Amino acids: CASSFCIVLTF.